This T cell receptor (beta chain) was obtained from a study of T cell responses to AZD1222 COVID-19 vaccine. With 1 base removed from V and 0 bases from J, the gap between germline ends came to 9 bases. Germline-derived CDR1 and CDR2 are MGHDK and SYGVNS. The CDR3 length is 15 residues. This table comes from immunoSEQ multiplex PCR, and its TCRdb copy is limited to in-frame clones, with some not included. The data hold about 72,000 clones, with 89% observed a single time. This receptor was obtained from an adult who received the AZD1222 COVID-19 vaccine. Sample: peripheral blood, taken 28 days after the second AZD1222 dose. The gene calls are TRBV25-1 and TRBJ1-1, with a weak D call TRBD1 (5 bases). DNA for the CDR3: TGTGCCAGCAGTGAATCGGGCAGGGTGAACACTGAAGCTTTCTTT. This sequence encodes CASSESGRVNTEAFF.